Presented here are 12 T cell receptor beta chains from one specimen sequenced in a study of blood T cell repertoires in COVID-19. Data came from immunoSEQ multiplex PCR; TCRdb stores just in-frame clones and leaves some out. The data hold 55,000 to 80,000 clones, with about nine tenths observed a single time. The sequencing sample was made of peripheral blood. These receptors all stem from a human donor in a cohort sampled during active COVID-19.

The chain recombines TRBV6-2 or TRBV6-3 with TRBJ2-1, with D possibly TRBD1 on 6 matching bases. Germline loops: CDR1 MNHEY, CDR2 SVGEGT. This CDR3 has 17 amino acids. Between the trimmed V and J ends, which lost 0 bases and 4 bases, there was a span of 16 bases. The CDR3 loop is CASSYSGGQGSYNEQFF. As DNA, the CDR3 is TGTGCCAGCAGTTACTCTGGCGGGCAGGGGTCGTACAATGAGCAGTTCTTC.

The chain combines TRBV4-1 with TRBJ1-3; unclear D gene. There are 13 residues in the CDR3. V was clipped by 0 bases and J by 4 bases, with 4 bases between them. CDR1 is MGHRA, CDR2 YSYEKL, per germline. As DNA, the CDR3 is TGCGCCAGCAGCCAAGATCGGGGAAACACCATATATTTT. Translated, it gives CASSQDRGNTIYF.

This chain joins TRBV4-3 and TRBJ2-3, with D unclear. Germline CDR1 LGHNA, CDR2 YSLEER. The CDR3 is made up of 13 amino acids. With 4 bases removed from V and 6 bases from J, the gap between germline ends came to 11 bases. The DNA for the CDR3 is TGCGCCAGCAGCCGCCAGACTGGCGATACGCAGTATTTT. This sequence encodes CASSRQTGDTQYF.

The genes are TRBV12-3 or TRBV12-4 and TRBJ2-2, with 7 bases that match TRBD1. V trimming: 6 bases; J trimming: 7 bases; junction bases outside the gene matches: 2. The CDR3 consists of 12 residues. In DNA, the CDR3 is TGTGCCAGCAGCCGACAGGGCGGGGAGCTGTTTTTT. Protein: CASSRQGGELFF.

This clone showed up just once. The CDR3 sequence: CASIPKAAVQPTGDTQYF. The DNA of the CDR3 is TGTGCCAGCATCCCAAAGGCAGCGGTCCAGCCCACCGGAGATACGCAGTATTTT. The chain employs TRBV2 and TRBJ2-3, with D perhaps TRBD2 (5 bases). CDR1 is SNHLY, CDR2 FYNNEI, per germline. Between the trimmed V and J ends, which lost 7 bases and 5 bases, there was a span of 28 bases. The CDR3 consists of 18 residues.

The chain joins TRBV7-2 to TRBJ1-5; tentative D call: TRBD1 (6 bases). The length of the CDR3 is 15 residues. The germline CDR1 and CDR2 sequences are SGHTA and FQGNSA. Trimming took 5 bases from V and 1 from J, leaving 12 bases between them. The CDR3, as DNA: TGTGCCAGCAGCCCGGGAGGGGGGAGCAATCAGCCCCAGCATTTT. Amino acid sequence: CASSPGGGSNQPQHF. Complete variable domain (other parts from reference TRBV7-2 and TRBJ1-5): GAGVSQSPSNKVTEKGKDVELRCDPISGHTALYWYRQSLGQGLEFLIYFQGNSAPDKSGLPSDRFSAERTGGSVSTLTIQRTQQEDSAVYLCASSPGGGSNQPQHFGDGTRLSIL.

The rearrangement joins TRBV18 to TRBJ1-3, with D perhaps TRBD1 (6 bases). The germline gives CDR1 KGHSH, CDR2 LQKENI. Trimming left V 1 base short and J 0 bases short, with 16 bases between. The CDR3 is 18 amino acids. The CDR3 nucleotides are TGTGCCAGCTCACCACTCCCCGGACAGAAGTACTCTGGAAACACCATATATTTT. Translation: CASSPLPGQKYSGNTIYF.

The chain carries TRBV6-5 and TRBJ2-5; D call uncertain. The CDR3 totals 12 residues. The germline V gene has CDR1 MNHEY and CDR2 SVGAGI. Between the trimmed V and J ends, which lost 0 bases and 5 bases, there was a span of 4 bases. CDR3 sequence: CASSYSRETQYF. The CDR3 DNA is TGTGCCAGCAGTTACTCGCGGGAGACCCAGTACTTC.

The chain employs TRBV7-9 and TRBJ2-3; TRBD2 matches 9 bases. The CDR3 runs 15 residues. CDR1 and CDR2 (germline): SEHNR, FQNEAQ (reference sequence). The ends lost 2 bases at V and 2 bases at J; junction bases unmatched: 2. The CDR3 protein is CASSLLAGTTDTQYF. The DNA for the CDR3 is TGTGCCAGCAGCTTACTAGCGGGAACCACAGATACGCAGTATTTT.

This sequence joins TRBV5-1 and TRBJ2-2; 9 nucleotides line up with TRBD2. Trimming at V came to 2 bases and at J to 4 bases, leaving 3 bases not matched to a gene. This CDR3 region has 15 residues. Germline V lookup: CDR1 SGHRS, CDR2 YFSETQ. CDR3 nucleotides: TGCGCCAGCAGCTTTAGCGGGAGCGGCACCGGGGAGCTGTTTTTT. Translating it yields CASSFSGSGTGELFF.

The gene calls are TRBV12-3 or TRBV12-4 and TRBJ2-3; D not resolved. There are 13 residues in the CDR3. The V end was cut by 5 bases, the J end by 0 bases, with 6 bases between. CDR3 residues: CASSLPSTDTQYF. The CDR3, as DNA: TGTGCCAGCAGTCTCCCTAGCACAGATACGCAGTATTTT.

The J gene is TRBJ2-1, the V gene TRBV5-6; 9 bases are shared with TRBD1. The CDR3 totals 15 residues. CDR1 and CDR2 (germline): SGHDT, YYEEEE. J gave up 3 bases and V 3 bases, and 4 bases lay outside the gene matches. The CDR3 bases are TGTGCCAGCAGCTATGACAGGGGGTTCTACAATGAGCAGTTCTTC. Protein sequence: CASSYDRGFYNEQFF.